The present TCR beta chain was sequenced within a study of T cells expressing NK-cell markers. Background on the study: With respect to HCMV, most of the eight sequenced donors were seropositive, and one was seronegative.

With respect to this clonotype: Its antigen is unknown.

Study-wide results and caveats: Of the CD8+ T cell pool in about 6 donors, roughly 1.0-8% was accounted for by dominant NKG2C+ clonotypes.

cDNA encoding TCR beta was synthesized via 5'RACE template switching incorporating UMIs. From the 5' RACE reads, TCRdb lists one entry per CDR3 protein and no DNA. This listing includes approximately 550,000 distinct CDR3 sequences. The CDR3 length is 14 residues. Germline CDR1 MNHEY, CDR2 SVGAGI. The sample comprised blood T cells: a sorted CD56 or NKG2C T cell subset, CD4+ or CD8+ T cells, or bulk PBMC T cells (not recorded which). The rearrangement uses TRBV6-5 and TRBJ2-3; absent DNA, TCRdb's TRBD2 call cannot be checked. This clonotype originated in a man between 18 and 29 years old in good health. Here the CDR3 reads CASSYMEGLDTQYF.